Listed here are 19 T cell receptor beta chains from one sample, sequenced in a study of identical twins' blood T cells (dated by TCRdb to 2012 to 2014). Libraries were prepared through 5' RACE. Instrument used: Illumina Genome Analyzer IIx. TCRdb passed the public sequencing reads through fastp at Q25 and MiXCR, retaining productive beta sequences. Every CDR3 protein is listed once, alongside the most common genes and DNA of its rows. Within this sample are around 380,000 distinct CDR3 sequences, with over 25% of them counted one time only. The biggest ten clones account for more than 5.5% of the sample. Specimen: PBMCs. The receptor set was obtained from a woman aged 18-49 years in good health.

This chain links TRBV14 with TRBJ2-5; no clear D gene. Germline lookup yields CDR1 SGHDN and CDR2 FVKESK. V lost 8 bases to trimming and J lost 0 bases, with 10 bases between them. The CDR3 is 13 residues long. The CDR3 region has the DNA TGTGCCAGCCAGGCTTCGTACCAAGAGACCCAGTACTTC. It specifies CASQASYQETQYF.

This clonotype turned up a few times. A read error may produce the germline difference seen at one junction end. The CDR3 DNA reads TGTGCCAACAGTTTTTCGGCCGGGGCCGGGGATACGCAGTATTTT. Translated: CANSFSAGAGDTQYF. This chain uses TRBV12-3 or TRBV12-4 with TRBJ2-3, with D possibly being TRBD1 or TRBD2 (5 bases each). The CDR3 extends over 15 amino acids.

The table lists this clonotype with a count of one. Given a much more abundant clone one base away, this may be a read error. V and J are TRBV29-1 and TRBJ1-1, with a weak D call TRBD1 (5 bases). This CDR3 is built from 15 residues. Trimming pared 4 bases from V and 1 base from J, leaving 16 bases between. Germline V gives CDR1 SQVTM, CDR2 ANQGSEA. In DNA, the CDR3 is TGCAGCGTTGGGGGGATCCGGGACTGGAACACTGAAGCTTTCTTT. It codes for CSVGGIRDWNTEAFF.

There are a few counts of this clonotype. This rearrangement joins TRBV19 to TRBJ1-1, with TRBD1 as a possible D gene (5 bases). With 9 bases removed from V and 0 bases from J, the gap between germline ends came to 26 bases. CDR3 length: 18 amino acids. CDR1 is LNHDA, CDR2 SQIVND, per germline (reference sequence). In DNA form, the CDR3 reads TGTGCCAGCTCCTCTTTGGGGGTTAGTAGGCTCATGAACACTGAAGCTTTCTTT. This gives the protein CASSSLGVSRLMNTEAFF.

This clonotype has a handful of counts. V and J are TRBV29-1 and TRBJ2-3; D perhaps matches TRBD2 (6 bases). Germline values: CDR1 SQVTM, CDR2 ANQGSEA. Deletions cut 4 bases from V and 4 bases from J, with 12 bases between. The CDR3 has 13 residues. The CDR3 is CSVALTRSDTQYF. In nucleotides, the CDR3 is TGCAGCGTTGCCCTGACTAGGTCAGATACGCAGTATTTT.

This chain connects TRBV2 to TRBJ1-1, with D possibly being TRBD1 (6 bases). Germline V gene sequence: CDR1 SNHLY, CDR2 FYNNEI. The ends were cut back, 11 bases at V and 1 base at J, with 14 bases in the middle. This CDR3 comprises 13 residues. CDR3 DNA: TGTGCCGGTCGGGGACACCCGAACACTGAAGCTTTCTTT. Amino acid sequence: CAGRGHPNTEAFF.

The rearrangement links TRBV20-1 to TRBJ1-6; D is ambiguous. The CDR3 length is 14 residues. The germline gives CDR1 DFQATT, CDR2 SNEGSKA (reference sequence). Trimming took 0 bases from V and 7 from J, leaving 10 bases between them. In nucleotides, the CDR3 is TGCAGTGCTAGAGAGTGGGCAGTAAATTCACCCCTCCACTTT. Translation: CSAREWAVNSPLHF.

This clonotype has just a few counts. The V gene is TRBV9, the J gene TRBJ1-4, with TRBD1 as a possible D gene (5 bases). CDR3 size: 13 residues. Germline V gene lookup returns CDR1 SGDLS and CDR2 YYNGEE. Trimming took 4 bases from V and 10 from J, leaving 14 bases between them. The CDR3: CASSPGTFPKLFF. In nucleotides, the CDR3 is TGTGCCAGCAGCCCAGGGACCTTCCCAAAACTGTTTTTT.

This clonotype was counted a few times. The gene calls are TRBV6-5 and TRBJ1-3; 7 bases fit TRBD1. Germline loops: CDR1 MNHEY, CDR2 SVGAGI. CDR3 length equals 13 residues. The ends lost 6 bases at V and 4 bases at J; junction bases unmatched: 3. The CDR3 here is CASRGGLGNTIYF. As DNA, the CDR3 is TGTGCCAGCAGAGGGGGCCTCGGAAACACCATATATTTT.

This clonotype was picked up a small number of times. The chain combines TRBV29-1 with TRBJ2-2; a weak D match, TRBD1 (6 bases). The V gene's germline CDR1 is SQVTM and CDR2 ANQGSEA. The length of the CDR3 is 12 residues. Trimming stripped 8 bases from V and 4 bases from J, with 11 bases between. CDR3 coding DNA: TGCAGCTCAAGACAGGCCACCGGGGAGCTGTTTTTT. Translated, it gives CSSRQATGELFF.

There are a few counts of this clonotype. The V and J genes are TRBV7-8 and TRBJ1-1, with a tentative D call TRBD1 (6 bases). CDR3 length equals 15 residues. CDR1 SGHVS and CDR2 FQNEAQ come from the germline V gene. V was shortened by 2 bases and J by 6 bases, with 16 bases between the two germline ends. The CDR3 protein is CASSLLSGVVAEAFF. As DNA, the CDR3 is TGTGCCAGCAGCTTACTCTCAGGGGTGGTCGCTGAAGCTTTCTTT.

This clonotype came up a few times. The chain couples TRBV27 to TRBJ1-5, with D possibly being TRBD1 (5 bases). The CDR3 length is 18 residues. Germline CDR1 and CDR2: MNHEY and SMNVEV (reference sequence). The V end lost 1 base, the J end lost 3 bases, and 19 bases lay between the germline ends. In nucleotides, the CDR3 is TGTGCCAGCAGTTTATACCCGCAACCGGCAGGGTCCAATCAGCCCCAGCATTTT. Its translation is CASSLYPQPAGSNQPQHF.

This clonotype has a handful of counts. J is TRBJ2-1 and V is TRBV20-1; D is perhaps TRBD2 (5 bases). Trimming removed 6 bases at V and 6 bases at J, with 15 bases between. CDR3 size: 13 residues. Germline-derived CDR1 and CDR2 are DFQATT and SNEGSKA (reference sequence). CDR3 DNA sequence: TGCAGTGCAAGGACTGGGGATAGCAATGAGCAGTTCTTC. It translates to CSARTGDSNEQFF.

This clonotype has ten or more counts. The J gene is TRBJ1-2, the V gene TRBV7-2; 8 nucleotides match TRBD1. CDR3 length: 14 amino acids. Per the germline V gene, CDR1 is SGHTA and CDR2 is FQGNSA. V was pared by 5 bases and J by 8 bases, with 10 bases of the junction left unmatched. In DNA form, the CDR3 reads TGTGCCAGCAGCCCGAACAGGGGGAGGAAAGGCTACACCTTC. Translating it yields CASSPNRGRKGYTF.

This clonotype was counted once. The junction shows a germline mismatch at one end, possibly a read error. The chain is built from TRBV28 and TRBJ2-1, with D unclear. Germline values: CDR1 MDHEN, CDR2 SYDVKM. The CDR3 has 14 residues. As DNA, the CDR3 is TGTACCAGCAGTTTGGACGGAACCTACAATGAGCAGTTCTTC. This encodes CTSSLDGTYNEQFF.

V is TRBV7-9 and J is TRBJ1-4; D possibly corresponds to TRBD1 (6 bases). Trimming removed 5 bases at V and 6 bases at J, with 22 bases between. Germline V gene lookup returns CDR1 SEHNR and CDR2 FQNEAQ (reference sequence). The CDR3 totals 17 residues. CDR3 DNA sequence: TGTGCCAGCAGCCGGGACATAGGTTTTGTAATAGATGAAAAACTGTTTTTT. This encodes CASSRDIGFVIDEKLFF.

The chain uses TRBV29-1 and TRBJ1-1; the D is unclear. Germline V gives CDR1 SQVTM, CDR2 ANQGSEA. Trimming cost V 1 base and J 3 bases, with 12 bases left between them. This CDR3 is built from 14 residues. The CDR3 region has the DNA TGCAGCGTTGAAGTTCGGGGTTCGTACACTGAAGCTTTCTTT. It codes for CSVEVRGSYTEAFF. Together with reference TRBV29-1 and TRBJ1-1, the CDR3 gives the full variable domain: SAVISQKPSRDICQRGTSLTIQCQVDSQVTMMFWYRQQPGQSLTLIATANQGSEATYESGFVIDKFPISRPNLTFSTLTVSNMSPEDSSIYLCSVEVRGSYTEAFFGQGTRLTVV.

In its sample, this clonotype was seen many times. This chain links TRBV11-2 with TRBJ2-7; D is perhaps TRBD1 (5 bases). The V and J ends lost 6 bases and 0 bases respectively, with 12 bases between them. The CDR3 is 14 residues long. Germline lookup yields CDR1 SGHAT and CDR2 FQNNGV. The CDR3 DNA follows: TGTGCCAGCAGTTTCACCCAGGGCTCCTACGAGCAGTACTTC. Encoded protein: CASSFTQGSYEQYF.

This sequence joins TRBV27 and TRBJ2-2, with D perhaps matching TRBD2 (6 bases). The V and J ends lost 8 bases and 1 base respectively, with 11 bases between them. The CDR3 runs to 14 residues. Per germline, CDR1 MNHEY and CDR2 SMNVEV (reference sequence). The CDR3 reads CASSGELNTGELFF. DNA of the CDR3: TGTGCCAGCTCGGGAGAACTGAACACCGGGGAGCTGTTTTTT.